The 9 T cell receptor beta chains below come from one sample, sequenced in a study of T cells in Graves' hyperthyroidism and ophthalmopathy. The CDR3 regions of TCR beta were amplified from RNA transcripts. During a first-round RT-PCR of the TCR CDR3, the HTBI primer set was used. A single record per CDR3 protein comes from TCRdb applying MiXCR to the multiplex PCR reads. The data hold hundreds of thousands of distinct CDR3 sequences, with 16% observed a single time. Source material: blood. The origin of the receptors is a woman aged 18-35 years with Graves' ophthalmopathy.

In its sample, this clonotype was seen many times. The chain couples TRBV12-3 or TRBV12-4 to TRBJ1-3; D gene uncertain. Deletions cut 3 bases from V and 0 bases from J, with 9 bases between. CDR3 length: 15 residues. The CDR3 nucleotides read TGTGCCAGCAGTTTGGCAGGACGCTCTGGAAACACCATATATTTT. Its protein product is CASSLAGRSGNTIYF.

In its sample, this clonotype was seen many times. The V and J genes are TRBV6-2 or TRBV6-3 and TRBJ2-1; D is perhaps TRBD2 (5 bases). The CDR3 extends over 18 amino acids. Looked up from germline, CDR1 is MNHEY and CDR2 is SVGEGT. V lost 2 bases and J 8 bases, leaving 25 bases between the germline ends. The CDR3 sequence is CASSYPDRVGDFEHEQFF. CDR3 in DNA: TGTGCCAGCAGTTACCCTGACCGAGTGGGAGACTTTGAACATGAGCAGTTCTTC.

The sample holds many counts of this clonotype. J is TRBJ2-1 and V is TRBV10-3, with D possibly TRBD1 on 6 matching bases. V lost 10 bases and J 3 bases, leaving 10 bases between the germline ends. The length of the CDR3 is 12 residues. CDR1 is ENHRY, CDR2 SYGVKD, per germline. The CDR3 region is CATGQIYNEQFF. CDR3 DNA: TGTGCCACCGGACAGATCTACAATGAGCAGTTCTTC.

The sample holds many counts of this clonotype. V gene TRBV15 combines with J gene TRBJ1-1; 7 bases map to TRBD1. V was pared by 0 bases and J by 10 bases, with 8 bases of the junction left unmatched. There are 14 residues in the CDR3. Germline V gene data show CDR1 as LNHNV and CDR2 as YYDKDF (reference sequence). The CDR3 is CATSRDAKGQRAFF. CDR3 in DNA: TGTGCCACCAGCAGAGATGCGAAGGGACAGCGAGCTTTCTTT. Full variable domain (remainder filled in from reference TRBV15 and TRBJ1-1): DAMVIQNPRYQVTQFGKPVTLSCSQTLNHNVMYWYQQKSSQAPKLLFHYYDKDFNNEADTPDNFQSRRPNTSFCFLDIRSPGLGDTAMYLCATSRDAKGQRAFFGQGTRLTVV.

This clonotype has a count of ten or more. The chain has TRBV2 and TRBJ2-1; 14 bases are a match to TRBD2. V trimming: 6 bases; J trimming: 4 bases; junction bases outside the gene matches: 8. The CDR3 runs to 17 residues. The V gene's germline CDR1 is SNHLY and CDR2 FYNNEI. The CDR3 is CASRGTSGSLMYNEQFF. DNA for the CDR3: TGTGCCAGCAGGGGGACTAGCGGGAGCTTAATGTACAATGAGCAGTTCTTC.

This clonotype was recorded many times. A much larger clone lies a single base off, so this may be a read error. The chain uses TRBV11-2 and TRBJ2-7; 10 positions match TRBD2. The CDR3 sequence is 16 residues long. Germline CDR1 and CDR2: SGHAT and FQNNGV. J lost 4 bases, V lost 1 base, and 7 bases had no gene match. The DNA for the CDR3 is TGTGCCAGCAGCTTAGGGGTTAGCGGGAGGTTTTACGAGCAGTACTTC. It translates to CASSLGVSGRFYEQYF.

This clonotype showed up many times. This sequence joins TRBV20-1 and TRBJ1-2, with a tentative D call TRBD1 (6 bases). Germline assignment: CDR1 DFQATT and CDR2 SNEGSKA (reference sequence). The V gene lost 1 base and the J gene lost 6 bases, with 9 bases spanning the gap. This CDR3 region has 12 residues. DNA of the CDR3: TGCAGTGCTAGAGCGGGGGCAGATGGCTACACCTTC. Its protein product is CSARAGADGYTF.

This clonotype was seen many times. The V call is TRBV6-1, the J call TRBJ1-3; TRBD1 matches 8 bases. CDR3 size: 17 residues. The germline gives CDR1 MNHNS, CDR2 SASEGT. V gave up 6 bases and J gave up 0 bases; unmatched junction bases: 10. The chain's CDR3 is CASRTAGGSYSGNTIYF. The CDR3 nucleotides read TGTGCCAGCAGAACCGCAGGGGGCTCGTACTCTGGAAACACCATATATTTT.

There are a few counts of this clonotype. The chain uses TRBV7-2 and TRBJ1-2, with TRBD1 matching over 11 bases. This CDR3 region has 15 residues. From germline, CDR1 is SGHTA and CDR2 FQGNSA. The junction had 10 bases not matched to a gene; V was cut back by 5 bases and J by 8 bases. In DNA, the CDR3 is TGTGCCAGCAGCCGGGACAGGGGGACGCTTGTCGGCTACACCTTC. Translating it yields CASSRDRGTLVGYTF. Full variable domain (rest looked up from reference TRBV7-2 and TRBJ1-2): GAGVSQSPSNKVTEKGKDVELRCDPISGHTALYWYRQSLGQGLEFLIYFQGNSAPDKSGLPSDRFSAERTGGSVSTLTIQRTQQEDSAVYLCASSRDRGTLVGYTFGSGTRLTVV.